This T cell receptor beta chain is from a study of blood T cell repertoires in COVID-19. Study-level information: Sites in the United States, Italy and Spain provided acute and convalescent COVID-19 samples. Nucleic acid was either cDNA or gDNA, and it came from T cells, B-cell-depleted T cells, or PBMCs.

The V end was cut by 2 bases, the J end by 11 bases, with 21 bases between. The germline gives CDR1 MNHEY, CDR2 SVGAGI. This CDR3 contains 15 residues. In its sample, this clone was seen once. In the original workflow: Estimation of nucleated cell counts relied on the amplification of reference gene primers. Clones were sequenced by immunoSEQ multiplex PCR, and TCRdb holds only the in-frame ones, with some missing. The V and J calls and the clone size are those of that table, but D and trimming were determined from the DNA. Of a few hundred thousand clones listed, around 82% are singletons. Sequenced: peripheral blood. This receptor was identified in a woman aged 30 to 39 who had recovered from COVID-19. The chain recombines TRBV6-5 with TRBJ1-1; D uncertain. The CDR3 loop reads CASSYRIGDGVRAFF. Written as DNA, the CDR3 is TGTGCCAGCAGTTACAGAATCGGGGATGGGGTGAGGGCTTTCTTT.